Below are 25 T cell receptor beta chains sequenced from a single sample in a study of response to subunit inactivated influenza vaccine. In TCRdb, the RT-PCR reads were re-called with MiXCR into one record per CDR3 protein. The repertoire holds hundreds of thousands of distinct CDR3 sequences, with around 25% as singletons. Source: CD4+ T cells sorted from PBMCs, taken around 5 days after vaccination. These receptors all stem from a man aged 45 to 65 who received an inactivated influenza vaccine.

This clonotype has more than one count but fewer than ten. This chain links TRBV20-1 with TRBJ2-1; D may be TRBD1 (6 bases). The germline V gene has CDR1 DFQATT and CDR2 SNEGSKA (reference sequence). The CDR3 extends over 13 amino acids. Trimming pared 0 bases from V and 9 bases from J, leaving 12 bases between. CDR3 nucleotides: TGCAGTGCTAGAGATGACAGGATCCCTGAGCAGTTCTTC. Its translation is CSARDDRIPEQFF.

This clonotype was observed a few times. The chain carries TRBV12-3 or TRBV12-4 and TRBJ1-6, with unresolved D. Trimming stripped 2 bases from V and 8 bases from J, with 7 bases between. The CDR3 runs 13 residues. The CDR3: CASSLSRDSPLHF. DNA for the CDR3: TGTGCCAGCAGTTTATCAAGGGATTCACCCCTCCACTTT.

This clonotype has a count of ten or more. V and J are TRBV6-1 and TRBJ2-7, with D unresolved. CDR1 and CDR2 from the germline V gene are MNHNS and SASEGT. Trimming removed 6 bases at V and 0 bases at J, with 3 bases between. The length of the CDR3 is 11 residues. In DNA, the CDR3 is TGTGCCAGCAGCGACTCCTACGAGCAGTACTTC. Protein: CASSDSYEQYF.

This clonotype was detected ten times or more. The chain is built from TRBV12-3 or TRBV12-4 and TRBJ2-5; 14 nucleotides match TRBD2. V lost 5 bases, J lost 10 bases, and 6 bases stayed unmatched. CDR3 length: 14 residues. CDR3 DNA sequence: TGTGCCAGCAGTCCCGGGACTAGCGGGAGCGACCAGTACTTC. It codes for CASSPGTSGSDQYF.

The chain combines TRBV7-3 with TRBJ2-3; D is perhaps TRBD2 (5 bases). CDR1 SGHTA and CDR2 FQGTGA come from the germline V gene. CDR3 length: 15 residues. Trimming removed 5 bases from V and 4 bases from J, with 16 bases in between. The CDR3 DNA reads as TGTGCCAGCAGCGTCTCTAGCTGGAGCGCAGATACGCAGTATTTT. This codes for CASSVSSWSADTQYF.

This clonotype was recorded a few times. The chain combines TRBV7-9 with TRBJ1-2, with 9 positions matching TRBD1. The J segment lost 8 bases and the V segment lost 5 bases, leaving 12 bases of the junction unmatched. This CDR3 is built from 15 residues. The germline CDR1 and CDR2 sequences are SEHNR and FQNEAQ (reference sequence). The CDR3: CASSLIRDRVGGYTF. The CDR3 DNA follows: TGTGCCAGCAGCCTGATCCGGGACAGGGTGGGCGGCTACACCTTC.

In its sample, this clonotype was seen a few times. The chain employs TRBV24-1 and TRBJ2-1; D may be TRBD2 (6 bases). This CDR3 spans 16 amino acids. Trimming removed 2 bases at V and 6 bases at J, with 16 bases between. Germline lookup yields CDR1 KGHDR and CDR2 SFDVKD. The CDR3: CATSDYGTLGSNEQFF. CDR3 sequence (DNA): TGTGCCACCAGTGATTACGGGACTCTCGGCAGCAATGAGCAGTTCTTC.

The chain employs TRBV20-1 and TRBJ2-2; D not certain. CDR3 length equals 14 residues. Germline values: CDR1 DFQATT, CDR2 SNEGSKA (reference sequence). Deletions cut 0 bases from V and 4 bases from J, with 9 bases between. The chain's CDR3 is CSARDPKGTGELFF. DNA of the CDR3: TGCAGTGCTAGAGATCCTAAAGGCACCGGGGAGCTGTTTTTT.

The chain uses TRBV20-1 and TRBJ2-5, with 10 positions matching TRBD2. From germline, CDR1 is DFQATT and CDR2 SNEGSKA (reference sequence). The length of the CDR3 is 14 residues. V gave up 5 bases and J gave up 5 bases; unmatched junction bases: 8. The CDR3 nucleotides read TGCAGTGCTGATAGCGGGAGGATAGGGGAGACCCAGTACTTC. The encoded protein is CSADSGRIGETQYF.

This clonotype was detected many times. V is TRBV12-3 or TRBV12-4 and J is TRBJ1-1; tentative D call: TRBD1 (5 bases). The CDR3 is 15 amino acids. V was shortened by 6 bases and J by 6 bases, with 20 bases between the two germline ends. The DNA of the CDR3 is TGTGCCAGCAGATACGGTTGGGGCCCCAGCGCTGAAGCTTTCTTT. Translating gives CASRYGWGPSAEAFF.

This clonotype occurred many times. The chain couples TRBV19 to TRBJ1-5; the match to TRBD1 covers 7 bases. This CDR3 region has 14 residues. Losses at the gene ends were 10 bases for V and 6 bases for J; bases not matched to a gene: 12. CDR1 LNHDA and CDR2 SQIVND come from the germline V gene (reference sequence). DNA for the CDR3: TGTGCCACGAAGGGGGCAGGGGAACTTCAGCCCCAGCATTTT. It codes for CATKGAGELQPQHF.

V usage is TRBV23-1 and J usage is TRBJ2-7; D is undetermined. TRBV23-1 is recorded as an ORF, its role being uncertain. This CDR3 has 17 amino acids. Trimming removed 3 bases at V and 0 bases at J, with 18 bases between. Here the CDR3 DNA reads TGCGCCAGCAGTCATCCTCGGACGCAGCCGTGCTCCTACGAGCAGTACTTC. Residues: CASSHPRTQPCSYEQYF.

The chain carries TRBV29-1 and TRBJ2-3; D gene unclear. This CDR3 has 12 amino acids. Germline values: CDR1 SQVTM, CDR2 ANQGSEA. V lost 8 bases and J lost 6, with 15 bases in between. The CDR3, as DNA: TGCAGCATTGCTGGCCGGTCGGATACGCAGTATTTT. This gives the protein CSIAGRSDTQYF.

The chain recombines TRBV28 with TRBJ2-2; 10 bases agree with TRBD2. Trimming at V came to 7 bases and at J to 4 bases, leaving 15 bases not matched to a gene. Germline lookup yields CDR1 MDHEN and CDR2 SYDVKM. The CDR3 totals 18 residues. CDR3 nucleotides: TGTGCCAGCACTCCTAGTGGAGCGGGAGGGCCGAGCACCGGGGAGCTGTTTTTT. Translation gives CASTPSGAGGPSTGELFF.

The chain uses TRBV7-6 and TRBJ2-3; a weak D match, TRBD1 (5 bases). This CDR3 has 15 amino acids. Germline assignment: CDR1 SGHVS and CDR2 FNYEAQ. With 2 bases removed from V and 0 bases from J, the gap between germline ends came to 9 bases. This CDR3 is CASSLFQGSTDTQYF. CDR3 coding DNA: TGTGCCAGCAGCTTATTTCAGGGTAGCACAGATACGCAGTATTTT.

The gene calls are TRBV10-3 and TRBJ2-1; no definite D call. The CDR3 covers 18 residues. Trimming stripped 4 bases from V and 3 bases from J, with 22 bases between. The germline V gene encodes CDR1 ENHRY and CDR2 SYGVKD. The CDR3 sequence is CAISGSTGRTGVYNEQFF. Written as DNA, the CDR3 is TGTGCCATCAGTGGTTCGACCGGACGTACTGGAGTCTACAATGAGCAGTTCTTC.

V is TRBV20-1 and J is TRBJ2-1; TRBD2 matches at 16 bases. The J segment lost 6 bases and the V segment lost 6 bases, leaving 20 bases of the junction unmatched. This CDR3 comprises 20 residues. Germline V gene lookup returns CDR1 DFQATT and CDR2 SNEGSKA (reference sequence). The CDR3 nucleotides read TGCAGTGCGCGGTTCTCCGGGACTAGCGGGAGGGAAGCTTTCCCCAATGAGCAGTTCTTC. As protein: CSARFSGTSGREAFPNEQFF.

This clonotype has a handful of counts. The chain couples TRBV7-2 to TRBJ2-4, with 10 nucleotides matching TRBD2. Per germline, CDR1 SGHTA and CDR2 FQGNSA. The V segment lost 3 bases and the J segment 0 bases; nucleotides outside the gene matches: 2. This CDR3 region has 16 residues. The DNA for the CDR3 is TGTGCCAGCAGCTTTACTAGCGGGATAGCCAAAAACATTCAGTACTTC. It codes for CASSFTSGIAKNIQYF. Combining the CDR3 with reference TRBV7-2 and TRBJ2-4 gives the whole variable domain GAGVSQSPSNKVTEKGKDVELRCDPISGHTALYWYRQSLGQGLEFLIYFQGNSAPDKSGLPSDRFSAERTGGSVSTLTIQRTQQEDSAVYLCASSFTSGIAKNIQYFGAGTRLSVL.

This chain uses TRBV4-3 with TRBJ1-1; D may be TRBD1 (6 bases). Germline CDR1 is LGHNA and CDR2 is YSLEER. The CDR3 is 15 residues long. The germline V and J ends were trimmed by 2 bases and 3 bases, with 13 bases remaining between them. The CDR3 DNA sequence: TGCGCCAGCAGCCAAAGTACAGGGCTGGACACTGAAGCTTTCTTT. Translating it yields CASSQSTGLDTEAFF.

This clonotype was counted only a few times. This chain joins TRBV4-3 and TRBJ2-3; D unresolved. Germline CDR1 is LGHNA and CDR2 is YSLEER. V lost 1 base and J lost 7, with 9 bases in between. The CDR3 has 13 amino acids. CDR3 residues: CASSQGPENTQYF. Here the CDR3 DNA reads TGCGCCAGCAGCCAAGGGCCGGAGAATACGCAGTATTTT.

This clonotype was recorded at least ten times. The gene calls are TRBV28 and TRBJ2-3, with D possibly being TRBD2 (6 bases). CDR3 length equals 17 residues. V lost 4 bases and J 0 bases, leaving 17 bases between the germline ends. The V gene's germline CDR1 is MDHEN and CDR2 SYDVKM. CDR3 sequence (DNA): TGTGCCAGCAGTTCTCTGGACTACACGTATAGCACAGATACGCAGTATTTT. Its protein product is CASSSLDYTYSTDTQYF.

This clonotype turned up a few times. The chain combines TRBV24-1 with TRBJ2-1, with 9 nucleotides matching TRBD2. Trimming took 11 bases from V and 6 from J; bases not matched to a gene: 13. This CDR3 contains 15 residues. Per the germline V gene, CDR1 is KGHDR and CDR2 is SFDVKD. CDR3 amino acids: CASGFGGRAFNEQFF. The CDR3 DNA follows: TGTGCCAGCGGATTCGGCGGGAGGGCCTTCAATGAGCAGTTCTTC.

The chain is built from TRBV29-1 and TRBJ2-3; 10 bases align to TRBD2. This CDR3 is 15 amino acids long. Germline lookup yields CDR1 SQVTM and CDR2 ANQGSEA. The V and J ends lost 1 base and 4 bases, in that order; junction bases with no gene match: 5. For the CDR3, the DNA is TGCAGCGTTGAAGTACTAGCGGGATCAGCAGATACGCAGTATTTT. This translates into CSVEVLAGSADTQYF.

V gene TRBV20-1 combines with J gene TRBJ2-3; no reliable D call. The V gene's germline CDR1 is DFQATT and CDR2 SNEGSKA (reference sequence). This CDR3 has 15 amino acids. V was clipped by 5 bases and J by 0 bases, with 15 bases between them. CDR3 amino acids: CSAVRIDTSTDTQYF. As DNA, the CDR3 is TGCAGTGCTGTCAGGATAGACACTAGCACAGATACGCAGTATTTT.

This clonotype was found a few times. The V gene is TRBV2, the J gene TRBJ2-7, with TRBD2 matching over 8 bases. The CDR3 is 15 amino acids. Germline CDR1 reads SNHLY; CDR2 reads FYNNEI. With V trimmed by 3 bases and J by 1 base, 5 bases remained unmatched. The CDR3: CASSEFSGGSYEQYF. The CDR3 region has the DNA TGTGCCAGCAGTGAGTTCAGCGGGGGATCCTACGAGCAGTACTTC.